This T cell receptor beta chain was documented in a study of T cell repertoires in cytomegalovirus infection. The study, taken as a whole, reports: Public TCR beta family frequency separated CMV-and-HLA carriers, including in an independent cohort. There were HLA-C-restricted CMV-specific TCR beta clonotypes dominating the ex vivo response.

From the reads, TCRdb called clonotypes with MiXCR, one entry per CDR3 protein. Counted here are 100,000 to 150,000 distinct CDR3 sequences, roughly 8.2% occurring once; the ten biggest clones make up 10%. Ten or more counts support this clonotype. Antigen unknown. The germline V gene has CDR1 SGHTA and CDR2 FQGTGA. V lost 3 bases, J lost 6 bases, and 10 bases lay in between. This CDR3 region has 13 residues. Sequenced input: PBMCs. The chain recombines TRBV7-3 with TRBJ2-3, with D hard to call. The TCR was taken from a human donor in good health (CMV status not recorded). Some clones in this sample may be carry-over from other donors' samples. The CDR3 spells CASSLSLGDTQYF. The CDR3 DNA sequence: TGTGCCAGCAGCTTGTCGCTGGGCGATACGCAGTATTTT. Drawing the rest from reference TRBV7-3 and TRBJ2-3, the complete variable domain is GAGVSQTPSNKVTEKGKYVELRCDPISGHTALYWYRQSLGQGPEFLIYFQGTGAADDSGLPNDRFFAVRPEGSVSTLKIQRTERGDSAVYLCASSLSLGDTQYFGPGTRLTVL.